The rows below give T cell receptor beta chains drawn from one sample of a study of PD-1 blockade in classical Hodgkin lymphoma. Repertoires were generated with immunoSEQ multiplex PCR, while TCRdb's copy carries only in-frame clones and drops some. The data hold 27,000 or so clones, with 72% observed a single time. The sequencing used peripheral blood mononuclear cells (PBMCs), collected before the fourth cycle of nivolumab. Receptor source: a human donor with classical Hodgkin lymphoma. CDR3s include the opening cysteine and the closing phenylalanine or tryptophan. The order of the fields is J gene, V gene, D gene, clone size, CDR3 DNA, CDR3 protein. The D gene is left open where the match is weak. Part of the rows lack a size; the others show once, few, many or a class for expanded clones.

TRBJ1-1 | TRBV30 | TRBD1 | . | TGTGCCTGGAGTTTACAGGGGTACACTGAAGCTTTCTTT | CAWSLQGYTEAFF
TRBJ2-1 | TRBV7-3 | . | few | TGTGCCAGCAGCCTAACAGGTCCATCCAATGAGCAGTTCTTC | CASSLTGPSNEQFF
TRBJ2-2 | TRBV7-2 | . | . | TGTGCCAGCAGCTCCGCGTTTATCACCGGGGAGCTGTTTTTT | CASSSAFITGELFF
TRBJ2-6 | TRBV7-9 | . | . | TGTGCCAGCAGCGATATGGGGGCCGGGGCCAACGTCCTGACTTTC | CASSDMGAGANVLTF
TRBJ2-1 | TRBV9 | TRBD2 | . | TGTGCCAGCAGCCCTCGACTAGCGGTGAGCTCCTACAATGAGCAGTTCTTC | CASSPRLAVSSYNEQFF
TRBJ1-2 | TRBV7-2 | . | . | TGTGCCAGCAGCTTAGGAGAAAGGGATGGCTACACCTTC | CASSLGERDGYTF
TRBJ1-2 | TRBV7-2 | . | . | TGTGCCAGCAGCCCCTCGGGGCCGGCAGCCAACTATGGCTACACCTTC | CASSPSGPAANYGYTF
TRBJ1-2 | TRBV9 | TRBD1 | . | TGTGCCAGCAGCGTAGGAGGGGGCCATGGCTACACCTTC | CASSVGGGHGYTF
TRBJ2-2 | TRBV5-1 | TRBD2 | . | TGCGCCAGCAGCTCCGGACTAGCGAACACCGGGGAGCTGTTTTTT | CASSSGLANTGELFF
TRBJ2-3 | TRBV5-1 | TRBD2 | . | TGCGCCAGCAGAGCCGCCGGGACTAACACAGATACGCAGTATTTT | CASRAAGTNTDTQYF
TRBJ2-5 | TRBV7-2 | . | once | TGTGCCAGCAGCTTAGCATCGGGAGTGAACCAAGAGACCCAGTACTTC | CASSLASGVNQETQYF
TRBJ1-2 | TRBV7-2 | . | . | TGTGCCAGCAGCTTTTTGAGCTATGGCTACACCTTC | CASSFLSYGYTF
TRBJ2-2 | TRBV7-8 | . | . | TGTGCCAGCAGCACGGGACCGATCCTGAACACCGGGGAGCTGTTTTTT | CASSTGPILNTGELFF
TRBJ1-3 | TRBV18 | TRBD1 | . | TGTGCCAGCTCCCGTTTGGACAGGGCTGGAAACACCATATATTTT | CASSRLDRAGNTIYF